The rows below give T cell receptor beta chains drawn from one sample of a study of CD4+ T cells in melanoma. Profiled with immunoSEQ multiplex PCR; TCRdb holds only in-frame clones, not every one. The data show about 140,000 clones, about nine tenths seen once. These receptor sequences come from a human donor with melanoma. CDR3s include the opening cysteine and the closing phenylalanine or tryptophan. The D gene is left open where the match is weak. Clone size appears in some rows only: once, few, many, or a class for an expanded clone.

v_gene: TRBV27
d_gene: .
j_gene: TRBJ2-2
abundance: .
CDR3nt: TGTGCCAGCAGGAACCAGAGACAGAACACCGGGGAGCTGTTTTTT
CDR3aa: CASRNQRQNTGELFF

v_gene: TRBV5-1
d_gene: TRBD1
j_gene: TRBJ2-2
abundance: .
CDR3nt: TGCGCCAGCAGCGGACTAGGGCAGGACAGGGGGAGGAACACCGGGGAGCTGTTTTTT
CDR3aa: CASSGLGQDRGRNTGELFF

v_gene: TRBV25-1
d_gene: .
j_gene: TRBJ2-5
abundance: .
CDR3nt: TGTGCCAGCGGACGGACAGCTAACCAAGAGACCCAGTACTTC
CDR3aa: CASGRTANQETQYF

v_gene: TRBV6-1
d_gene: .
j_gene: TRBJ2-7
abundance: .
CDR3nt: TGTGCCAGCAGTGAAAAGAGGCTGGACTACGAGCAGTACTTC
CDR3aa: CASSEKRLDYEQYF

v_gene: TRBV6-1
d_gene: .
j_gene: TRBJ2-5
abundance: once
CDR3nt: TGTGCCAGCAGTGAAGACGACGTCTGGGGAGAGACCCAGTACTTC
CDR3aa: CASSEDDVWGETQYF

v_gene: TRBV27
d_gene: TRBD1
j_gene: TRBJ2-1
abundance: .
CDR3nt: TGTGCCAGCAGACTACAGGGGGTTACCTACAATGAGCAGTTCTTC
CDR3aa: CASRLQGVTYNEQFF

v_gene: TRBV9
d_gene: TRBD1
j_gene: TRBJ2-1
abundance: .
CDR3nt: TGTGCCAGCAGCGTAGAGGGACAGGGGACTGTCCAGTTCTTC
CDR3aa: CASSVEGQGTVQFF

v_gene: TRBV4-1
d_gene: .
j_gene: TRBJ2-5
abundance: .
CDR3nt: TGCGCCAGCAGCCAAGCACCAGGACAAGGGTTCGCGGAGCAGTACTTC
CDR3aa: CASSQAPGQGFAEQYF

v_gene: TRBV19
d_gene: .
j_gene: TRBJ2-7
abundance: .
CDR3nt: TGTGCCAGTACCTCCGGGAACTCCTACGAGCAGTACTTC
CDR3aa: CASTSGNSYEQYF

v_gene: TRBV6-1
d_gene: .
j_gene: TRBJ1-1
abundance: .
CDR3nt: TGTGCCGCGGAGGGGTCGCCAAGCCCTCCTGAAGCTTTCTTT
CDR3aa: CAAEGSPSPPEAFF

v_gene: TRBV10-3
d_gene: .
j_gene: TRBJ2-7
abundance: .
CDR3nt: TGTGCCATCAGTGACAGGGATTCTATCTACGAGCAGTACTTC
CDR3aa: CAISDRDSIYEQYF

v_gene: TRBV28
d_gene: .
j_gene: TRBJ1-6
abundance: .
CDR3nt: TGTGCCAGCAGTTTCTCATCCAGGCCTGAGGCCCTCCACTTT
CDR3aa: CASSFSSRPEALHF

v_gene: TRBV29-1
d_gene: .
j_gene: TRBJ2-3
abundance: .
CDR3nt: TGCAGCGTAAGCGTGGGGGATACGCAGTATTTT
CDR3aa: CSVSVGDTQYF

v_gene: TRBV6-1
d_gene: .
j_gene: TRBJ2-7
abundance: .
CDR3nt: TGTGCCAGCAGTGAAGCGCTTCTTTCCGAGCAGTACTTC
CDR3aa: CASSEALLSEQYF

v_gene: TRBV25-1
d_gene: .
j_gene: TRBJ1-1
abundance: few
CDR3nt: TGTGCCAGCAGTGTGGACGATATCGCTGAAGCTTTCTTT
CDR3aa: CASSVDDIAEAFF

v_gene: TRBV6-1
d_gene: .
j_gene: TRBJ1-2
abundance: .
CDR3nt: TGTGCCAGCAGCCCACAGGGATTTCCTTCTGGCTACACCTTC
CDR3aa: CASSPQGFPSGYTF

v_gene: TRBV30
d_gene: TRBD2
j_gene: TRBJ2-3
abundance: .
CDR3nt: TGTGCCTGGACCACCCGCTCGACTAGCGGGGGGAGTACAGATACGCAGTATTTT
CDR3aa: CAWTTRSTSGGSTDTQYF

v_gene: TRBV14
d_gene: TRBD1
j_gene: TRBJ2-1
abundance: .
CDR3nt: TGTGCCAGCAGCCGTCGACAGGGGCGTTGGGATGAGCAGTTCTTC
CDR3aa: CASSRRQGRWDEQFF

v_gene: TRBV6-4
d_gene: .
j_gene: TRBJ1-2
abundance: .
CDR3nt: TGTGCCAGCAGTGACACGACCAGTGGCTACACCTTC
CDR3aa: CASSDTTSGYTF

v_gene: TRBV10-3
d_gene: TRBD1
j_gene: TRBJ1-1
abundance: .
CDR3nt: TGTGCCATCGCAGCACAGGGGCGGAACACTGAAGCTTTCTTT
CDR3aa: CAIAAQGRNTEAFF

v_gene: TRBV4-1
d_gene: TRBD2
j_gene: TRBJ2-1
abundance: once
CDR3nt: TGCGCCAGCAGCCAAACTAGCGGGGGGGCTTTTGAGCAGTTCTTC
CDR3aa: CASSQTSGGAFEQFF

v_gene: TRBV9
d_gene: TRBD1
j_gene: TRBJ1-1
abundance: .
CDR3nt: TGTGCCAGCAGCCGGAAGGGGGGACAGGGGACTATCACTGAAGCTTTCTTT
CDR3aa: CASSRKGGQGTITEAFF

v_gene: TRBV6-1
d_gene: TRBD2
j_gene: TRBJ2-1
abundance: .
CDR3nt: TGTGCCAGCAGTGAACTGTTACTAGCGGGGTCCTACAATGAGCAGTTCTTC
CDR3aa: CASSELLLAGSYNEQFF

v_gene: TRBV9
d_gene: .
j_gene: TRBJ2-3
abundance: .
CDR3nt: TGTGCCAGCAGCGTACAGGGTTCGGCAGATACGCAGTATTTT
CDR3aa: CASSVQGSADTQYF

v_gene: TRBV5-1
d_gene: .
j_gene: TRBJ1-5
abundance: .
CDR3nt: TGCGCCAGCAGCTTGATGGCAGGTCAGCCCCAGCATTTT
CDR3aa: CASSLMAGQPQHF

v_gene: TRBV5-1
d_gene: TRBD2
j_gene: TRBJ2-3
abundance: .
CDR3nt: TGCGCCAGCACCCGGGGGGGAGGGCATGATACGCAGTATTTT
CDR3aa: CASTRGGGHDTQYF

v_gene: TRBV19
d_gene: .
j_gene: TRBJ2-2
abundance: .
CDR3nt: TGTGCCAGTAGTTGGTTTGTTAAGCAGCCTCATACCGGGGAGCTGTTTTTT
CDR3aa: CASSWFVKQPHTGELFF

v_gene: TRBV7-2
d_gene: .
j_gene: TRBJ1-2
abundance: .
CDR3nt: TGTGCCAGCAGCTTGACCGCAGGGTGGTATGGCTACACCTTC
CDR3aa: CASSLTAGWYGYTF

v_gene: TRBV6-6
d_gene: .
j_gene: TRBJ2-1
abundance: .
CDR3nt: TGTGCCAGCAGTTACCGGGGACTGGACAATGAGCAGTTCTTC
CDR3aa: CASSYRGLDNEQFF

v_gene: TRBV27
d_gene: .
j_gene: TRBJ2-2
abundance: .
CDR3nt: TGTGCCAGCAGTTTATACTTGGGGGGAGCCACCGGGGAGCTGTTTTTT
CDR3aa: CASSLYLGGATGELFF

v_gene: TRBV2
d_gene: TRBD2
j_gene: TRBJ2-1
abundance: .
CDR3nt: TGTGCCAGCAGCGTGAGCGGGGGGGCCGGGAATGAGCAGTTCTTC
CDR3aa: CASSVSGGAGNEQFF

v_gene: TRBV27
d_gene: .
j_gene: TRBJ1-3
abundance: .
CDR3nt: TGTGCCAGCAGTCCCCTTAGGGAAGGAAACACCATATATTTT
CDR3aa: CASSPLREGNTIYF

v_gene: TRBV6-5
d_gene: .
j_gene: TRBJ2-3
abundance: once
CDR3nt: TGTGCCAGCAGTGCACTAGGAGCCACAGATACGCAGTATTTT
CDR3aa: CASSALGATDTQYF

v_gene: TRBV7-9
d_gene: .
j_gene: TRBJ1-2
abundance: .
CDR3nt: TGTGCCAGCAGCTTAGGGGGGGTAGATGGCTACACCTTC
CDR3aa: CASSLGGVDGYTF

v_gene: TRBV5-6
d_gene: .
j_gene: TRBJ2-7
abundance: .
CDR3nt: TGTGCCAGCAGCCCATGGGGGTCCTACGAGCAGTACTTC
CDR3aa: CASSPWGSYEQYF

v_gene: TRBV10-3
d_gene: .
j_gene: TRBJ1-2
abundance: .
CDR3nt: TGTGCCATCAGTGAACTGGGAGTGGGGGATGGCTACACCTTC
CDR3aa: CAISELGVGDGYTF

v_gene: TRBV6-6
d_gene: TRBD1
j_gene: TRBJ1-3
abundance: .
CDR3nt: TGTGCCAGCAGTCTCCGGGACAGACGCTCTGGAAACACCATATATTTT
CDR3aa: CASSLRDRRSGNTIYF

v_gene: TRBV18
d_gene: TRBD1
j_gene: TRBJ1-1
abundance: .
CDR3nt: TGTGCCAGCTCACCCGTTGACAGGGCTGAAGCTTTCTTT
CDR3aa: CASSPVDRAEAFF

v_gene: TRBV25-1
d_gene: .
j_gene: TRBJ1-1
abundance: .
CDR3nt: TGTGCCAGCAGTGAATACAGGGATGGGGCTGAAGCTTTCTTT
CDR3aa: CASSEYRDGAEAFF

v_gene: TRBV5-5
d_gene: .
j_gene: TRBJ1-6
abundance: .
CDR3nt: TGTGCCAGCAGTCAGCAGGGGATACAGAGATCACCCCTCCACTTT
CDR3aa: CASSQQGIQRSPLHF

v_gene: TRBV4-2
d_gene: TRBD1
j_gene: TRBJ1-2
abundance: .
CDR3nt: TGTGCCAGCAGTCCGACAGGGAGCAACTATGGCTACACCTTC
CDR3aa: CASSPTGSNYGYTF

v_gene: TRBV7-9
d_gene: .
j_gene: TRBJ2-2
abundance: .
CDR3nt: TGTGCCAGCAGCCAGTCGAACACCGGGGAGCTGTTTTTT
CDR3aa: CASSQSNTGELFF

v_gene: TRBV11-2
d_gene: TRBD2
j_gene: TRBJ2-7
abundance: once
CDR3nt: TGTGCCAGCAGCCACTCACTAGCGGGGGGAACCTACGAGCAGTACTTC
CDR3aa: CASSHSLAGGTYEQYF

v_gene: TRBV19
d_gene: .
j_gene: TRBJ1-4
abundance: .
CDR3nt: TGTGCCAGTAGGGCCAGGGGCGAAGAAAAACTGTTTTTT
CDR3aa: CASRARGEEKLFF

v_gene: TRBV19
d_gene: TRBD1
j_gene: TRBJ2-2
abundance: .
CDR3nt: TGTGCCACACTCGACAGGGGGGAACTTAACACCGGGGAGCTGTTTTTT
CDR3aa: CATLDRGELNTGELFF

v_gene: TRBV7-3
d_gene: .
j_gene: TRBJ1-1
abundance: .
CDR3nt: TGTGCCAGCAGCTTGGGGGGGCCGAACACTGAAGCTTTCTTT
CDR3aa: CASSLGGPNTEAFF

v_gene: TRBV9
d_gene: TRBD1
j_gene: TRBJ2-5
abundance: .
CDR3nt: TGTGCCAGCAGCGTAGGACAGGGCGGGACCCAGTACTTC
CDR3aa: CASSVGQGGTQYF

v_gene: TRBV2
d_gene: .
j_gene: TRBJ1-2
abundance: .
CDR3nt: TGTGCCAGCAGGGACAAGGGGAGAGATGGCTACACCTTC
CDR3aa: CASRDKGRDGYTF

v_gene: TRBV5-1
d_gene: .
j_gene: TRBJ2-5
abundance: .
CDR3nt: TGCGCCAGCAGCTTGGCCCTAGCCTCCCAAGAGACCCAGTACTTC
CDR3aa: CASSLALASQETQYF

v_gene: TRBV7-3
d_gene: .
j_gene: TRBJ1-1
abundance: .
CDR3nt: TGTGCCAGCACCAAAGGGGTGGACACTGAAGCTTTCTTT
CDR3aa: CASTKGVDTEAFF

v_gene: TRBV10-2
d_gene: .
j_gene: TRBJ2-7
abundance: .
CDR3nt: TGCGCCAGCAGGACAGGCCTCAGCTCCTACGAGCAGTACTTC
CDR3aa: CASRTGLSSYEQYF

v_gene: TRBV19
d_gene: .
j_gene: TRBJ2-3
abundance: .
CDR3nt: TGTGCCAGTAGTATATCGGGGGACAGCACAGATACGCAGTATTTT
CDR3aa: CASSISGDSTDTQYF

v_gene: TRBV7-2
d_gene: .
j_gene: TRBJ2-5
abundance: .
CDR3nt: TGTGCCAGCAGCCCCCCTACCGTAGAGACCCAGTACTTC
CDR3aa: CASSPPTVETQYF

v_gene: TRBV7-2
d_gene: TRBD1
j_gene: TRBJ1-3
abundance: .
CDR3nt: TGTGCCAGCAGCCCCAGGGCACAGGGGCATCCCGGCTCTGGAAACACCATATATTTT
CDR3aa: CASSPRAQGHPGSGNTIYF